A selection of T cell receptor beta chains follows, all from one sample in a study of T cells in Graves' hyperthyroidism and ophthalmopathy. TCRdb reprocessed the multiplex PCR reads via MiXCR and lists one record per CDR3 protein. The sample holds 500,000 to 600,000 distinct CDR3 sequences; about half are singletons and the top ten take around 7.7%. Source material: peripheral blood or thyroid tissue (not recorded which). The receptors shown here come from a woman aged 18-29 years with Graves' hyperthyroidism. CDR3s include the opening cysteine and the closing phenylalanine or tryptophan. A D gene is named only where the DNA matches it firmly. The size field is filled for only some rows; it gives once, few, many or a size class.

many,TRBJ1-4,NA,TRBV4-1,CASSQVGGNEKLFF,TGCGCCAGCAGCCAAGTCGGGGGAAATGAAAAACTGTTTTTT
NA,TRBJ1-2,TRBD1,TRBV10-3,CAISEWTGLPNYGYTF,TGTGCCATCAGTGAATGGACAGGTCTTCCTAACTATGGCTACACCTTC
many,TRBJ2-7,NA,TRBV10-3,CAISESTGPYEQYF,TGTGCCATCAGTGAGTCGACCGGTCCATACGAGCAGTACTTC
NA,TRBJ2-7,NA,TRBV2,CASGLPQVSYEQYF,TGTGCCAGCGGCCTTCCTCAGGTTTCCTACGAGCAGTACTTC
many,TRBJ1-4,NA,TRBV7-9,CASSLAGLEKLFF,TGTGCCAGCAGCTTAGCGGGGTTGGAAAAACTGTTTTTT
many,TRBJ2-2,TRBD1,TRBV7-2,CASSSDRVVGELFF,TGTGCCAGCAGCTCAGACAGGGTAGTAGGGGAGCTGTTTTTT
NA,TRBJ2-2,TRBD2,TRBV7-3,CASSLSRTSGELFF,TGTGCCAGCAGTTTATCTCGGACTAGCGGGGAGCTGTTTTTT
many,TRBJ1-6,NA,TRBV4-1,CASSHRVNNSPLHF,TGCGCCAGCAGCCATCGCGTAAATAATTCACCCCTCCACTTT
many,TRBJ1-1,TRBD1,TRBV5-1,CASSLRQGVFAEAFF,TGCGCCAGCAGCCTAAGACAGGGAGTATTCGCTGAAGCTTTCTTT
many,TRBJ1-2,NA,TRBV29-1,CSVGTLGAYGYTF,TGCAGCGTCGGGACGTTGGGGGCCTATGGCTACACCTTC
many,TRBJ2-2,NA,TRBV11-1,CASSSFGTNTGELFF,TGTGCCAGCAGCTCATTCGGGACAAACACCGGGGAGCTGTTTTTT
many,TRBJ2-5,NA,TRBV10-1,CASSESLGDETQYF,TGCGCCAGCAGTGAGTCTTTAGGGGACGAGACCCAGTACTTC
few,TRBJ1-2,NA,TRBV9,CASSALGQNYGYTF,TGTGCCAGCAGCGCCCTGGGACAAAACTATGGCTACACCTTC
NA,TRBJ1-1,NA,TRBV20-1,CSATPGREAFF,TGCAGTGCTACCCCGGGGCGGGAAGCTTTCTTT
NA,TRBJ1-1,NA,TRBV5-1,CASSFPGRLNTEAFF,TGCGCCAGCAGCTTCCCGGGACGGCTGAACACTGAAGCTTTCTTT
many,TRBJ2-2,NA,TRBV6-5,CASSRAVYTGELFF,TGTGCCAGCAGCCGAGCGGTATACACCGGGGAGCTGTTTTTT
few,TRBJ1-5,TRBD1,TRBV4-1,CASSQPPGQNQPQHF,TGCGCCAGCAGCCAACCACCGGGACAGAATCAGCCCCAGCATTTT
NA,TRBJ2-7,NA,TRBV7-9,CTSSLAYNEQYF,TGTACCAGCAGCTTAGCTTACAATGAGCAGTACTTC
NA,TRBJ2-1,TRBD2,TRBV9,CASSRTSGTTQFF,TGTGCCAGCAGCAGAACTAGCGGCACCACGCAGTTCTTC
NA,TRBJ2-5,NA,TRBV15,CATSREVGGQETQYF,TGTGCCACCAGCAGAGAAGTAGGGGGGCAAGAGACCCAGTACTTC
once,TRBJ1-4,TRBD1,TRBV2,CAIRSGTGAVEKLFF,TGTGCCATCAGATCCGGGACAGGGGCGGTGGAAAAACTGTTTTTT
many,TRBJ2-7,NA,TRBV7-6,CASSLRQSREQYF,TGTGCCAGCAGCTTACGGCAGTCCCGCGAGCAGTACTTC
NA,TRBJ1-5,NA,TRBV12-3/TRBV12-4,CASSFFRDTPQPQHF,TGTGCCAGCAGTTTTTTCCGCGACACTCCTCAGCCCCAGCATTTT
NA,TRBJ1-5,NA,TRBV5-1,CASSLWQGNNQPQHF,TGCGCCAGCAGCTTGTGGCAGGGGAACAATCAGCCCCAGCATTTT
many,TRBJ1-1,NA,TRBV2,CASSRAAYTEAFF,TGTGCCAGCAGCCGGGCAGCTTACACTGAAGCTTTCTTT
NA,TRBJ1-2,TRBD1,TRBV29-1,CSVSRGGQKGNYGYTF,TGCAGCGTTAGTCGTGGGGGACAGAAGGGAAACTATGGCTACACCTTC
many,TRBJ1-1,NA,TRBV14,CASSQELNTEAFF,TGTGCCAGCAGCCAAGAATTGAACACTGAAGCTTTCTTT
NA,TRBJ1-5,TRBD1,TRBV25-1,CASSETGQQNQPQHF,TGTGCCAGCAGTGAGACGGGACAGCAAAATCAGCCCCAGCATTTT
many,TRBJ1-5,NA,TRBV12-3/TRBV12-4,CASSPSPSQPQHF,TGTGCCAGCAGTCCCTCCCCGAGTCAGCCCCAGCATTTT
many,TRBJ1-4,NA,TRBV2,CASSTQGGEKLFF,TGTGCCAGCAGCACACAGGGCGGTGAAAAACTGTTTTTT
NA,TRBJ2-5,TRBD1,TRBV6-1,CASSESTGGKTQYF,TGTGCCAGCAGTGAATCGACAGGGGGGAAGACCCAGTACTTC
many,TRBJ2-2,TRBD1,TRBV7-2,CASSFPKAGTGKAGELFF,TGTGCCAGCAGCTTTCCAAAAGCCGGGACAGGGAAGGCCGGGGAGCTGTTTTTT
NA,TRBJ2-5,TRBD2,TRBV6-5,CASSDLAGVSQETQYF,TGTGCCAGCAGTGACCTAGCGGGAGTATCCCAAGAGACCCAGTACTTC
NA,TRBJ2-7,TRBD1,TRBV29-1,CSSRDSIRYF,TGCAGCTCCCGGGACAGCATAAGATACTTC
few,TRBJ2-1,TRBD2,TRBV19,CASSPAGGEQFF,TGTGCCAGTAGTCCGGCGGGAGGCGAGCAGTTCTTC
many,TRBJ2-7,NA,TRBV4-3,CASSQEEVTTYEQYF,TGCGCCAGCAGCCAAGAAGAAGTTACAACCTACGAGCAGTACTTC
NA,TRBJ2-5,TRBD2,TRBV6-5,CASSEWLAGRETQYF,TGTGCCAGCAGTGAATGGCTAGCGGGCCGGGAGACCCAGTACTTC
many,TRBJ1-4,TRBD1,TRBV25-1,CASSRDRATNEKLFF,TGTGCCAGCAGCCGGGACAGGGCAACTAATGAAAAACTGTTTTTT
many,TRBJ1-1,NA,TRBV5-1,CASSLGQGAQAFF,TGCGCCAGCAGCTTGGGTCAGGGAGCTCAAGCTTTCTTT
many,TRBJ2-7,TRBD1,TRBV6-5,CASRKYGQGPYEQYF,TGTGCCAGCAGAAAATACGGACAGGGCCCCTACGAGCAGTACTTC
many,TRBJ1-4,TRBD1,TRBV2,CASSDAGGEKLFF,TGTGCCAGCAGTGATGCAGGGGGGGAAAAACTGTTTTTT
many,TRBJ2-7,TRBD1,TRBV20-1,CSASPDRDYSYEQYF,TGCAGTGCTAGCCCCGACAGGGATTATTCCTACGAGCAGTACTTC
NA,TRBJ1-1,NA,TRBV20-1,CSAQRPQGVEAFF,TGCAGTGCTCAGAGACCTCAGGGAGTGGAAGCTTTCTTT